These 8 T cell receptor beta chains share one sample of origin, sequenced in a study of blood T cell repertoires in COVID-19. Assay: immunoSEQ multiplex PCR; the TCRdb copy retains only in-frame clones and omits some. This sample has around 200,000 clones, with roughly 86% found just once. Sequences were obtained from PBMCs or T cells enriched from blood (not recorded which). The receptors stem from a man aged 18-30 years with acute COVID-19.

This clone was counted a few times. V gene TRBV3-1 (or the pseudogene TRBV3-2) combines with J gene TRBJ1-1; D remains ambiguous. The V and J ends lost 4 bases and 0 bases respectively, with 6 bases between them. Germline loops: CDR1 LGHDT, CDR2 YNNKEL (reference sequence). The CDR3 covers 13 residues. CDR3 amino acids: CASSRLLNTEAFF. The DNA for the CDR3 is TGTGCCAGCAGCCGACTTTTGAACACTGAAGCTTTCTTT.

The chain couples TRBV7-2 to TRBJ2-1, with 13 positions matching TRBD2. V shed 4 bases, J shed 5 bases, and the junction held 5 bases outside the gene matches. CDR1 and CDR2 from the germline V gene are SGHTA and FQGNSA. The CDR3 has 16 residues. CDR3 protein: CASSSRGLAGDNEQFF. In DNA, the CDR3 is TGTGCCAGCAGCTCCAGAGGACTAGCGGGAGACAATGAGCAGTTCTTC.

The chain recombines TRBV5-1 with TRBJ2-1; TRBD2 agrees at 13 bases. Germline V CDR1 and CDR2: SGHRS, YFSETQ. Losses at the gene ends were 4 bases for V and 6 bases for J; bases not matched to a gene: 4. The CDR3 has 15 residues. The CDR3 region is CASSPLAGGGNEQFF. CDR3 DNA sequence: TGCGCCAGCAGCCCACTAGCGGGAGGGGGCAATGAGCAGTTCTTC. Complete variable domain (other parts from reference TRBV5-1 and TRBJ2-1): KAGVTQTPRYLIKTRGQQVTLSCSPISGHRSVSWYQQTPGQGLQFLFEYFSETQRNKGNFPGRFSGRQFSNSRSEMNVSTLELGDSALYLCASSPLAGGGNEQFFGPGTRLTVL.

The genes are TRBV30 and TRBJ2-1; D is uncertain. V gave up 1 base and J gave up 14 bases, with 15 bases separating them. The germline gives CDR1 GTSNPN, CDR2 SVGIG (reference sequence). The CDR3 loop spans 12 amino acids. Here the CDR3 reads CAWSGVVEDKFF. CDR3 nucleotides: TGTGCCTGGAGTGGGGTAGTAGAAGACAAGTTCTTC.

This chain links TRBV6-1 with TRBJ2-7, with 7 positions matching TRBD2. The V gene end was trimmed by 7 bases and the J gene end by 2 bases; junction bases not matched to a gene: 5. The CDR3 runs 13 residues. Germline CDR1 reads MNHNS; CDR2 reads SASEGT. The CDR3 reads CASNNRGAYEQYF. The CDR3 coding sequence is TGTGCCAGCAATAATCGGGGGGCCTACGAGCAGTACTTC.

The rearrangement joins TRBV19 to TRBJ2-4, with 7 nucleotides matching TRBD1. The CDR3 runs to 16 residues. From germline, CDR1 is LNHDA and CDR2 SQIVND (reference sequence). Losses at the gene ends were 5 bases for V and 3 bases for J; bases not matched to a gene: 10. CDR3 protein: CASSSPGQQGKNIQYF. CDR3 sequence (DNA): TGTGCCAGTAGTTCACCGGGACAGCAAGGCAAAAACATTCAGTACTTC.

The table lists this clone with a few counts. The chain combines TRBV30 with TRBJ2-7; 9 bases line up with TRBD2. This CDR3 region has 16 residues. V lost 2 bases, J lost 2 bases, and 10 bases stayed unmatched. Germline assignment: CDR1 GTSNPN and CDR2 SVGIG (reference sequence). CDR3 in amino acids: CAWSILAGPRAYEQYF. DNA for the CDR3: TGTGCCTGGAGTATACTAGCGGGCCCTAGAGCCTACGAGCAGTACTTC.

The V and J genes are TRBV7-9 and TRBJ2-1; 10 bases fit TRBD2. The CDR3 length is 19 residues. The ends lost 1 base at V and 5 bases at J; junction bases unmatched: 14. The V gene's germline CDR1 is SEHNR and CDR2 FQNEAQ (reference sequence). This CDR3 is CASSLDWSSGSFWDNEQFF. In nucleotides, the CDR3 is TGTGCCAGCAGCTTAGATTGGTCTAGCGGGAGTTTTTGGGACAATGAGCAGTTCTTC. The full variable domain, completed using reference TRBV7-9 and TRBJ2-1, is DTGVSQNPRHKITKRGQNVTFRCDPISEHNRLYWYRQTLGQGPEFLTYFQNEAQLEKSRLLSDRFSAERPKGSFSTLEIQRTEQGDSAMYLCASSLDWSSGSFWDNEQFFGPGTRLTVL.